Listed below are T cell receptor beta chains from one sample, sequenced in a study of technical replicates of blood from a handful of donors. Produced via immunoSEQ multiplex PCR; TCRdb's table is partial and in-frame only. The sample contains under 65,000 clones, 80% to 90% of which appear only once. The sequenced sample was PBMCs. These receptors were taken from a human donor in good health. Some clones in this sample may be carry-over from other donors' samples. Each CDR3 is given with its conserved first and last residue. Fields, in order: V gene, J gene, CDR3 protein.

V: TRBV6-1; J: TRBJ2-2; CDR3: CAGTGTANTGELFF
V: TRBV7-8; J: TRBJ2-5; CDR3: CASSLATAGGETQYF
V: TRBV6-5; J: TRBJ1-3; CDR3: CASGQGPSSGNTIYF
V: TRBV19; J: TRBJ2-3; CDR3: CASSSWTSARTDTQYF
V: TRBV7-2; J: TRBJ1-2; CDR3: CASSLLGAGGYTF
V: TRBV7-9; J: TRBJ2-1; CDR3: CASSPDLAGEDEQFF
V: TRBV5-6; J: TRBJ2-7; CDR3: CASHRDYEQYF
V: TRBV9; J: TRBJ2-7; CDR3: CASSYTGDEQYF
V: TRBV12-1; J: TRBJ1-3; CDR3: CASSFVEMGQASSGNTIYF
V: TRBV9; J: TRBJ1-3; CDR3: CASSVDRDSGNTIYF
V: TRBV2; J: TRBJ2-5; CDR3: CASRHSGGPKETQYF
V: TRBV19; J: TRBJ1-2; CDR3: CASSIDGRQGLNYGYTF
V: TRBV30; J: TRBJ1-6; CDR3: CAWSSTGTFYNSPLHF
V: TRBV7-8; J: TRBJ2-5; CDR3: CASSPPGLRETQYF
V: TRBV7-9; J: TRBJ2-5; CDR3: CASSMGGSRDRGARETQYF
V: TRBV6-1; J: TRBJ2-7; CDR3: CASSVFFGDYEQYF
V: TRBV5-6; J: TRBJ2-1; CDR3: CASSQSGLPGNEQFF
V: TRBV7-6; J: TRBJ1-3; CDR3: CASSLVFDRGLTGNTIYF
V: TRBV7-2; J: TRBJ2-1; CDR3: CASSPRGVSSYNEQFF
V: TRBV4-2; J: TRBJ2-7; CDR3: CASSQELDRLLYEQYF
V: TRBV15; J: TRBJ2-1; CDR3: CATSTGQDYNEQFF
V: TRBV5-8; J: TRBJ2-7; CDR3: CASSWISGYEQYF
V: TRBV4-3; J: TRBJ1-2; CDR3: CAFTPGDRDGGYTF
V: TRBV27; J: TRBJ2-7; CDR3: CASSLGDSRRSYEQYF
V: TRBV10-3; J: TRBJ2-5; CDR3: CAIATSGGPQETQYF
V: TRBV6-1; J: TRBJ2-2; CDR3: CASSVRTSNTGELFF
V: TRBV27; J: TRBJ1-2; CDR3: CASPAGQGLSKEGFYGYTF
V: TRBV7-9; J: TRBJ1-2; CDR3: CASSLGRNGYTF
V: TRBV19; J: TRBJ1-4; CDR3: CASSIGSTNEKLFF